The rows below give T cell receptor beta chains drawn from one sample of a study of cytomegalovirus exposure and HLA in healthy donors. Libraries were prepared by immunoSEQ multiplex PCR; TCRdb keeps only in-frame clonotypes and omits some of them. The sample includes around 120,000 clones, approximately 72% of them seen just once. Sequencing input: PBMCs. These receptors were collected from a man aged 55-75 years in good health and CMV-seropositive. CDR3s include the opening cysteine and the closing phenylalanine or tryptophan. A D gene is named only where the DNA matches it firmly. Size is omitted from some rows. Given values are once, few, many or a class for expanded clones.

j_call,v_call,clone_size,d_call,cdr3_aa,cdr3_nt
TRBJ2-1,TRBV5-1,-,TRBD2,CASSLLSGGANEQFF,TGCGCCAGCAGCTTACTTAGCGGGGGGGCCAATGAGCAGTTCTTC
TRBJ2-1,TRBV2,-,-,CASLQGNYNEQFF,TGTGCCAGCCTCCAGGGTAACTACAATGAGCAGTTCTTC
TRBJ1-3,TRBV10-2,-,TRBD1,CASKQQGTNSGNTIYF,TGCGCCAGCAAGCAACAGGGGACAAACTCTGGAAACACCATATATTTT
TRBJ1-1,TRBV7-6,-,TRBD1,CASSSLDRGYTEAFF,TGTGCCAGCAGCTCCTTGGACAGGGGATACACTGAAGCTTTCTTT
TRBJ1-1,TRBV27,-,-,CASSLTRSTEAFF,TGTGCCAGCAGTTTGACAAGAAGCACTGAAGCTTTCTTT
TRBJ2-1,TRBV11-2,-,TRBD1,CASSQGQSISYNEQFF,TGTGCCAGCAGCCAGGGACAGTCCATATCCTACAATGAGCAGTTCTTC
TRBJ2-7,TRBV5-6,-,-,CASSPPTETAYEQYF,TGTGCCAGCAGCCCACCCACAGAGACGGCCTACGAGCAGTACTTC
TRBJ2-3,TRBV4-1,-,-,CASSHPGGPTDTQYF,TGCGCCAGCAGCCACCCCGGGGGGCCCACAGATACGCAGTATTTT
TRBJ2-5,TRBV9,-,-,CASSPAGQETQYF,TGTGCCAGCAGCCCCGCGGGCCAGGAGACCCAGTACTTC
TRBJ2-7,TRBV5-6,-,TRBD1,CASSDTGALYEQYF,TGTGCCAGCAGCGACACAGGGGCCCTCTACGAGCAGTACTTC
TRBJ1-1,TRBV7-6,once,-,CASSLAGGGTEAFF,TGTGCCAGCAGCTTAGCGGGGGGAGGCACTGAAGCTTTCTTT
TRBJ2-7,TRBV5-5,-,TRBD1,CASSKAQGAISYEQYF,TGTGCCAGCAGCAAGGCCCAGGGGGCTATCTCCTACGAGCAGTACTTC
TRBJ1-1,TRBV10-2,-,TRBD1,CASRGTGVTEAFF,TGCGCCAGCAGGGGGACAGGGGTGACTGAAGCTTTCTTT
TRBJ2-1,TRBV29-1,-,-,CSVADSLNNEQFF,TGCAGCGTTGCGGACAGCCTAAACAATGAGCAGTTCTTC
TRBJ2-2,TRBV10-3,-,-,CAISEPDKGTGELFF,TGTGCCATCAGTGAGCCGGACAAGGGAACCGGGGAGCTGTTTTTT
TRBJ1-1,TRBV6-1,-,TRBD1,CASLYPGQGAKAFF,TGTGCCAGCCTTTATCCGGGACAGGGGGCGAAAGCTTTCTTT
TRBJ2-7,TRBV2,-,-,CASRTSLLSSSYEQYF,TGTGCCAGCAGAACTAGCTTACTATCCAGCTCCTACGAGCAGTACTTC
TRBJ2-3,TRBV6-4,-,-,CASSRSIGADTQYF,TGTGCCAGCAGCCGTTCAATAGGAGCAGATACGCAGTATTTT
TRBJ1-2,TRBV5-4,few,TRBD1,CASSLVQGGGYTF,TGTGCCAGCAGCTTGGTTCAGGGGGGAGGCTACACCTTC
TRBJ2-1,TRBV5-1,-,-,CASSLGTSNEQFF,TGCGCCAGCAGCTTGGGAACTAGCAATGAGCAGTTCTTC
TRBJ2-2,TRBV7-9,-,-,CASSSRRYSTPGELFF,TGTGCCAGCAGCTCAAGGCGCTACTCGACTCCCGGGGAGCTGTTTTTT
TRBJ1-1,TRBV4-1,-,-,CASSQTLLTVGRDYTEAFF,TGCGCCAGCAGCCAAACCCTTCTCACCGTGGGTCGCGACTACACTGAAGCTTTCTTT
TRBJ1-1,TRBV5-1,-,-,CASSSQTRMNTEAFF,TGCGCCAGCAGCTCCCAGACTCGCATGAACACTGAAGCTTTCTTT
TRBJ2-5,TRBV5-1,-,-,CASSLSGSAGQETQYF,TGCGCCAGCAGCTTATCCGGATCGGCAGGACAAGAGACCCAGTACTTC
TRBJ1-3,TRBV9,-,-,CASSVGGGASGNTIYF,TGTGCCAGCAGCGTAGGGGGGGGCGCGAGTGGAAACACCATATATTTT
TRBJ1-5,TRBV29-1,-,TRBD1,CSVLDRGYQPQHF,TGCAGCGTTCTAGACAGGGGATATCAGCCCCAGCATTTT
TRBJ1-2,TRBV7-2,-,TRBD1,CASSPGGGRGNYGYTF,TGTGCCAGCAGCCCCGGGGGGGGCAGGGGGAACTATGGCTACACCTTC
TRBJ2-2,TRBV9,once,-,CASSVALSGENPGELFF,TGTGCCAGCAGCGTAGCTCTGTCGGGAGAAAACCCCGGGGAGCTGTTTTTT
TRBJ1-3,TRBV11-2,few,-,CASSLYRGFGGNTIYF,TGTGCCAGCAGCTTATATCGGGGTTTCGGTGGAAACACCATATATTTT